What follows is one T cell receptor beta chain and its context. Data came from immunoSEQ multiplex PCR; TCRdb stores just in-frame clones and leaves some out. The table has 30,000 to 35,000 clones, around 86% seen once. These data come from a study of blood T cell repertoires in COVID-19. Turning to the study itself: The United States, Italy and Spain supplied acute and convalescent COVID-19 samples. Sources were T cells, B-cell-depleted T cells, or PBMCs; the material itself was cDNA or gDNA.

Germline CDR1 reads SNHLY; CDR2 reads FYNNEI. Trimming cost V 6 bases and J 5 bases; bases outside gene matches: 10. This CDR3 is 15 amino acids long. This chain uses TRBV2 with TRBJ2-1; 7 positions agree with TRBD2. Sequencing was carried out using peripheral blood. The TCR was taken from a man in his sixties with active COVID-19. For the CDR3, the DNA is TGTGCCAGCAGGACCGGCGGGGGACCTAACAATGAGCAGTTCTTC. Its protein product is CASRTGGGPNNEQFF.